These 11 T cell receptor beta chains share one sample of origin, sequenced in a study of Ad26.COV2.S vaccination and SARS-CoV-2 variants. TCRdb keeps only in-frame clones here, not all; method: immunoSEQ multiplex PCR. The data show about 480,000 clones, about 83% seen once. Sample treatment: 15 to 20 received Ad26.COV2.S at low or high dose, single or two shots; several received placebo; per-sample allocation not given. The samples were gathered on day 63 after the first injection of vaccine or placebo. The specimen was peripheral blood, collected in a trial of Ad26.COV2.S vaccine versus placebo. These receptors all stem from a person aged 18-60 years who received the Ad26.COV2.S COVID-19 vaccine or a placebo.

The V and J genes are TRBV11-1 and TRBJ2-3; D is possibly TRBD2 (5 bases). The CDR3 runs 15 residues. Germline V CDR1 and CDR2: SGHAT, FQDESV (reference sequence). V was cut by 4 bases and J by 1 base, with 12 bases left in between. CDR3 amino acids: CASSSRGSGTDTQYF. The CDR3 DNA follows: TGTGCCAGCAGCTCCCGGGGTAGCGGCACAGATACGCAGTATTTT.

This clone was detected once. Within the sample, other DNA sequences also encode this same CDR3. V is TRBV5-1 and J is TRBJ1-1; TRBD1 matches at 8 bases. The trim removed 0 bases at V and 2 bases at J, leaving 3 bases unmatched. CDR1 and CDR2 (germline): SGHRS, YFSETQ. This CDR3 is 15 amino acids long. The CDR3 sequence is CASSLVGQGNTEAFF. CDR3 bases: TGCGCCAGCAGCTTGGTAGGACAGGGAAACACTGAAGCTTTCTTT.

The V gene is TRBV7-2, the J gene TRBJ2-3; D remains unclear. This CDR3 has 12 residues. CDR1 SGHTA and CDR2 FQGNSA come from the germline V gene. Trimming cost V 7 bases and J 7 bases, with 12 bases left between them. CDR3 bases: TGTGCCAGCACCTACCTCGAGAATACGCAGTATTTT. This gives the protein CASTYLENTQYF.

This clone was seen only a few times. V and J are TRBV19 and TRBJ2-7; TRBD1 might be the D (6 bases). CDR3 length equals 14 residues. Looked up from germline, CDR1 is LNHDA and CDR2 is SQIVND (reference sequence). The V end lost 5 bases, the J end lost 3 bases, and 14 bases lay between the germline ends. The CDR3 DNA follows: TGTGCCAGTAGTTTGTGGGGGCAGGACTACGAGCAGTACTTC. The encoded protein is CASSLWGQDYEQYF.

This chain connects TRBV21-1 to TRBJ2-7; the table assigns TRBD1, which was not confirmed against the DNA. TRBV21-1 is described as a pseudogene. The CDR3 has 13 residues. The CDR3 sequence: CASSLNRPYEQYF. The DNA for the CDR3 is TGTGCCAGTAGCCTAAACAGGCCCTACGAGCAGTACTTC.

This clone was recorded only once. V gene TRBV5-1 combines with J gene TRBJ2-5; 8 positions agree with TRBD1. CDR3 length: 14 amino acids. From germline, CDR1 is SGHRS and CDR2 YFSETQ. Unmatched junction bases numbered 11, after V lost 6 bases and J lost 7 bases. The DNA of the CDR3 is TGCGCCAGCAACCATCCAGGGGGCTCGGGGACCCAGTACTTC. The encoded protein is CASNHPGGSGTQYF.

The chain carries TRBV14 and TRBJ2-1; no reliable D call. Trimming took off 5 bases at V and 6 bases at J, with 8 bases between the two ends. CDR1 and CDR2 (germline): SGHDN, FVKESK. The CDR3 loop spans 12 amino acids. The CDR3 DNA is TGTGCCAGCAGCTCTACGGGCAATGAGCAGTTCTTC. This sequence encodes CASSSTGNEQFF. Full variable domain (outside the CDR3, taken from reference TRBV14 and TRBJ2-1): EAGVTQFPSHSVIEKGQTVTLRCDPISGHDNLYWYRRVMGKEIKFLLHFVKESKQDESGMPNNRFLAERTGGTYSTLKVQPAELEDSGVYFCASSSTGNEQFFGPGTRLTVL.

This clone was detected once. The chain is built from TRBV6-2 or TRBV6-3 and TRBJ2-2; D gene unclear. V shed 2 bases and J shed 0 bases, with 7 bases lying between them. Germline CDR1 MNHEY, CDR2 SVGEGT. This CDR3 has 15 amino acids. The CDR3 loop is CASSYRPSNTGELFF. The DNA for the CDR3 is TGTGCCAGCAGTTACCGGCCCTCGAACACCGGGGAGCTGTTTTTT.

In its sample, this clone was seen a few times. The chain has TRBV5-1 and TRBJ2-2; TRBD1 aligns across 10 bases. CDR3 length equals 16 residues. Per germline, CDR1 SGHRS and CDR2 YFSETQ. Germline trimming cut 3 bases from V and 4 bases from J; bases unmatched to any gene: 6. CDR3 sequence reads: CASSYTGTGVTGELFF. The CDR3 DNA follows: TGCGCCAGCAGCTACACCGGGACAGGGGTCACCGGGGAGCTGTTTTTT. The whole variable domain, remainder taken from reference TRBV5-1 and TRBJ2-2, is KAGVTQTPRYLIKTRGQQVTLSCSPISGHRSVSWYQQTPGQGLQFLFEYFSETQRNKGNFPGRFSGRQFSNSRSEMNVSTLELGDSALYLCASSYTGTGVTGELFFGEGSRLTVL.

CDR3 DNA sequence: TGTGCCAGCAGCGAAAGTAATTCACCCCTCCACTTT. Protein product: CASSESNSPLHF. The V and J genes are TRBV6-2 or TRBV6-3 and TRBJ1-6; no firm D call. Trimming stripped 6 bases from V and 6 bases from J, with 6 bases between. The CDR3 totals 12 residues. The germline V gene encodes CDR1 MNHEY and CDR2 SVGEGT.

The chain carries TRBV3-1 (or the pseudogene TRBV3-2) and TRBJ1-1; D remains unclear. Trimming took off 5 bases at V and 2 bases at J, with 12 bases between the two ends. The V gene's germline CDR1 is LGHDT and CDR2 YNNKEL (reference sequence). The CDR3 contains 14 residues. CDR3 bases: TGTGCCAGCAGCACGGGGAGGAGAAACACTGAAGCTTTCTTT. This encodes CASSTGRRNTEAFF.